This record looks at one T cell receptor beta chain sequence and its context. RNA transcripts yielded amplified TCR beta CDR3 regions. The primer set for the first-round RT-PCR of the TCR CDR3 was HTBI. TCRdb itself ran the multiplex PCR reads through MiXCR, one entry per CDR3 protein. The sample lists over 300,000 distinct CDR3 sequences, roughly 14% seen once, with 9.5% to 12% in the top ten. This entry is derived from a study of T cells in Graves' hyperthyroidism and ophthalmopathy. With 0 bases removed from V and 6 bases from J, the gap between germline ends came to 9 bases. Germline loops: CDR1 SGHAT, CDR2 FQNNGV. The CDR3 spans 14 residues.

The sample consisted of blood. The chain carries TRBV11-2 and TRBJ2-1, with D maybe TRBD2 (6 bases). This clonotype was obtained from a woman aged 60-75 years with Graves' hyperthyroidism. The CDR3 sequence: CASSLELAGNEQFF. The CDR3 DNA reads as TGTGCCAGCAGCTTAGAACTAGCCGGCAATGAGCAGTTCTTC.